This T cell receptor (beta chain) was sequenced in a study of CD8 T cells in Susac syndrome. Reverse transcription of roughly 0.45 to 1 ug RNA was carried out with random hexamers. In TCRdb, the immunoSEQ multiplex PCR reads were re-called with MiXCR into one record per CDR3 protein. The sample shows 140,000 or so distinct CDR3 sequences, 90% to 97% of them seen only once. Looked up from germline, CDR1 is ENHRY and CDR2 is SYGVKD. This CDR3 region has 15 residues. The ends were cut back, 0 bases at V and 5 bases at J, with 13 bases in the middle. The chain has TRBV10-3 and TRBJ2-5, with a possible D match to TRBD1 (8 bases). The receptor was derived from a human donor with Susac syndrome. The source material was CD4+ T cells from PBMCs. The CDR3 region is CAISESGQGGETQYF. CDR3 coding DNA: TGTGCCATCAGTGAGTCTGGACAGGGAGGGGAGACCCAGTACTTC.